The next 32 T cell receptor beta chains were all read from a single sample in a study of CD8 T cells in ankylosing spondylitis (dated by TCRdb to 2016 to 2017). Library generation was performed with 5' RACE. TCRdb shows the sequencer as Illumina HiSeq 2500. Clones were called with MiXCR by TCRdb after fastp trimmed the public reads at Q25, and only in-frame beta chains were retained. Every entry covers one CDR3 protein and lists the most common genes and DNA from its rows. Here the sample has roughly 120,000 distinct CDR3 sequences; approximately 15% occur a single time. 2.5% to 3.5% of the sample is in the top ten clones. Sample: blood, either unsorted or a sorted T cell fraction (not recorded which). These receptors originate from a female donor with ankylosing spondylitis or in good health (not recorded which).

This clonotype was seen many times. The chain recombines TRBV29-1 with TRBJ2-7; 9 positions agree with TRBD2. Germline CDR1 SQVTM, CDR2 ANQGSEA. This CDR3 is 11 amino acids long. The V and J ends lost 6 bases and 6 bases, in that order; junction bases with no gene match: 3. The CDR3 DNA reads TGCAGCGTGATTAGCGGGAGCGAGCAGTACTTC. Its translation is CSVISGSEQYF.

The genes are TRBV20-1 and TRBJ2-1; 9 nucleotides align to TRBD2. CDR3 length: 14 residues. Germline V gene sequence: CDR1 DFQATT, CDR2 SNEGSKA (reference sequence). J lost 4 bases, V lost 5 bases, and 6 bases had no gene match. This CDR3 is CSAALTSGYNEQFF. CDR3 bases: TGCAGTGCTGCCCTTACTAGCGGGTACAATGAGCAGTTCTTC.

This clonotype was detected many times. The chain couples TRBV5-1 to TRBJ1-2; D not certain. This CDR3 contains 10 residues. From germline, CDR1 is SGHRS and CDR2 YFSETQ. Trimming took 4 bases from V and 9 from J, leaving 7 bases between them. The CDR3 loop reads CASSPFRYTF. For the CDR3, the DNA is TGCGCCAGCAGCCCCTTTCGCTACACCTTC.

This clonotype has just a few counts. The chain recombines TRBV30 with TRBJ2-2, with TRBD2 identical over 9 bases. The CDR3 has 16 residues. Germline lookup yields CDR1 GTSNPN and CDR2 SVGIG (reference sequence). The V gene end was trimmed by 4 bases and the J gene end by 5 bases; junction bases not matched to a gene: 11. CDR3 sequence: CAWTGLAGSYTGELFF. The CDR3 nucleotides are TGTGCCTGGACAGGGCTAGCGGGGAGTTATACCGGGGAGCTGTTTTTT.

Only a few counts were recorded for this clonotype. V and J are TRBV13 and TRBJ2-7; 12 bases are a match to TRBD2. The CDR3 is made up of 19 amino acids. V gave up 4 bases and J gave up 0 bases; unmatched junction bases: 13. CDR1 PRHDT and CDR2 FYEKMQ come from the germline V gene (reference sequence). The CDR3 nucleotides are TGTGCCAGCAGCTCGTCACTAGCGGGGGGCCTAACCAGCTCCTACGAGCAGTACTTC. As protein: CASSSSLAGGLTSSYEQYF.

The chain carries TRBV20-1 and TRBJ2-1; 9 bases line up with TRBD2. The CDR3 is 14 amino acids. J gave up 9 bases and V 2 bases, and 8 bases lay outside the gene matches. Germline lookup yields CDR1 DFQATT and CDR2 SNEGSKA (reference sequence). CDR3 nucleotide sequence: TGCAGTGCTAGAAATAGCGGGAGAGCTGGTGAGCAGTTCTTC. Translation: CSARNSGRAGEQFF.

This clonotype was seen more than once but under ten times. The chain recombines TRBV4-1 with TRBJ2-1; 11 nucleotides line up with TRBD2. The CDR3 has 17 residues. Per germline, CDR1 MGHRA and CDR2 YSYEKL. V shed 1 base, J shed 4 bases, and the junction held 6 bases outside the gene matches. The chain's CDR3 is CASSQVSGTSGYNEQFF. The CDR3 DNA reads TGCGCCAGCAGCCAAGTTTCCGGGACTAGCGGATACAATGAGCAGTTCTTC.

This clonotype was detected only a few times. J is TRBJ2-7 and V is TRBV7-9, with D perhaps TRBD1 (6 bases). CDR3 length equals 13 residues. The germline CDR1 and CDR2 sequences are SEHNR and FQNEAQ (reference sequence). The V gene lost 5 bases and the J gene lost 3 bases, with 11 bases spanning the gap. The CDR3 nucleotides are TGTGCCAGCAGCCCCGGACAGTTCTACGAGCAGTACTTC. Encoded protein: CASSPGQFYEQYF.

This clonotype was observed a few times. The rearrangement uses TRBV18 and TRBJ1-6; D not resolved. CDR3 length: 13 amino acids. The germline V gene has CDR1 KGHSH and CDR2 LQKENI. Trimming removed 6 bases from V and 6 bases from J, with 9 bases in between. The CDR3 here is CASSLSPNSPLHF. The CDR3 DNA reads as TGTGCCAGCTCCCTGTCACCTAATTCACCCCTCCACTTT.

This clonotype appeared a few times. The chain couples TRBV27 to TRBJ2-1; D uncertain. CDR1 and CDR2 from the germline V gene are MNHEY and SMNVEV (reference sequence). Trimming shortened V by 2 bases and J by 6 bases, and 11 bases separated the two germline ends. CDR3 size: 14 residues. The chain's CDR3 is CASSLKWVVNEQFF. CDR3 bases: TGTGCCAGCAGTTTAAAGTGGGTGGTCAATGAGCAGTTCTTC.

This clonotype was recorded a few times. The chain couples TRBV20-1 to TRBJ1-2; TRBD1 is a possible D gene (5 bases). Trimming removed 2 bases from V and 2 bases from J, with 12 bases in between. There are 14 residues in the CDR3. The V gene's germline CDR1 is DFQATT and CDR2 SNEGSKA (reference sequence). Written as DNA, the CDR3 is TGCAGTGCTAGATCCCGGGGCCAGAACTATGGCTACACCTTC. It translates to CSARSRGQNYGYTF.

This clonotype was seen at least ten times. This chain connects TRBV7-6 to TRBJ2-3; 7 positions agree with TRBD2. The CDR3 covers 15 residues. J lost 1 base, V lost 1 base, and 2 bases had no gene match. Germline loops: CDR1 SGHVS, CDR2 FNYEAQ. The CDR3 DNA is TGTGCCAGCAGCTTAGTGGGGGGGGGCACAGATACGCAGTATTTT. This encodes CASSLVGGGTDTQYF.

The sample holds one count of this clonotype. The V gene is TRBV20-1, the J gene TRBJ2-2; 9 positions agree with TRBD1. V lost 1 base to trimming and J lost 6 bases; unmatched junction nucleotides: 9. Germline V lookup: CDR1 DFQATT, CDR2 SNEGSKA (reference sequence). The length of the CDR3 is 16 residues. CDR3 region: CSARATDRGRAGELFF. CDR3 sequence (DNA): TGCAGTGCTAGAGCTACGGACAGGGGTCGCGCCGGGGAGCTGTTTTTT.

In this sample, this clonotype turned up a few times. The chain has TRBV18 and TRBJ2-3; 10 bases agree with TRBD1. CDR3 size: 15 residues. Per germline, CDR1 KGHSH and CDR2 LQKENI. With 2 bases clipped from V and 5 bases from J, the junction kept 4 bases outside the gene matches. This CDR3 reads CASSPNGQGGDTQYF. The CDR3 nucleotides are TGTGCCAGCTCACCAAACGGACAGGGGGGAGATACGCAGTATTTT. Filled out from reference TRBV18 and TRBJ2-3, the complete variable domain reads NAGVMQNPRHLVRRRGQEARLRCSPMKGHSHVYWYRQLPEEGLKFMVYLQKENIIDESGMPKERFSAEFPKEGPSILRIQQVVRGDSAAYFCASSPNGQGGDTQYFGPGTRLTVL.

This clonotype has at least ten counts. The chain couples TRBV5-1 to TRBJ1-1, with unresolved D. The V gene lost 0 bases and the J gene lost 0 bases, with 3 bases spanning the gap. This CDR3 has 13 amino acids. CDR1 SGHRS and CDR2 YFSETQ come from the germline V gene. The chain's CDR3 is CASSLGVNTEAFF. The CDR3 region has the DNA TGCGCCAGCAGCTTGGGGGTGAACACTGAAGCTTTCTTT.

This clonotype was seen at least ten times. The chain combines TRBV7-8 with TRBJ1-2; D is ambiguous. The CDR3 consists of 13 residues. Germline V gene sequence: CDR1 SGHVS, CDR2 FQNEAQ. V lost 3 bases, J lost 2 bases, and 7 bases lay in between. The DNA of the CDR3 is TGTGCCAGCAGCTTGCAAGGGAACTATGGCTACACCTTC. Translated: CASSLQGNYGYTF.

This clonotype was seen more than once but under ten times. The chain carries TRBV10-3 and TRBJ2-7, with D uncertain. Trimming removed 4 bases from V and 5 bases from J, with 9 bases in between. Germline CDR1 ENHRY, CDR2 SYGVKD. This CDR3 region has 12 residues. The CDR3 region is CAISVDLHEQYF. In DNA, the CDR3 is TGTGCCATCAGTGTAGATTTGCACGAGCAGTACTTC.

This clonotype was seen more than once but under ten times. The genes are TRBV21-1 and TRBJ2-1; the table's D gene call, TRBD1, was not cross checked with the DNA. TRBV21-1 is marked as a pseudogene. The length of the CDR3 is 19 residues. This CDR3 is CASSKTGLTYSRIYNEQFF. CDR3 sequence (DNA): TGTGCCAGCAGCAAAACAGGCCTAACCTACTCGAGAATCTACAATGAGCAGTTCTTC.

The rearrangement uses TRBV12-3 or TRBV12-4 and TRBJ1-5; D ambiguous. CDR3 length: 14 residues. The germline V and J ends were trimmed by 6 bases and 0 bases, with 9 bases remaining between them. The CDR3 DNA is TGTGCCAGCAGCCGAGACCGTAGCAATCAGCCCCAGCATTTT. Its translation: CASSRDRSNQPQHF.

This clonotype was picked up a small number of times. In DNA, the CDR3 is TGCGCCAGCAGCCAAGAGGGGCAGCTCCGAGATACTTTCTTT. Translating it yields CASSQEGQLRDTFF. J is TRBJ1-1 and V is TRBV4-1, with a weak D call TRBD1 (5 bases). This CDR3 contains 14 residues. Trimming stripped 0 bases from V and 12 bases from J, with 17 bases between. Germline loops: CDR1 MGHRA, CDR2 YSYEKL.

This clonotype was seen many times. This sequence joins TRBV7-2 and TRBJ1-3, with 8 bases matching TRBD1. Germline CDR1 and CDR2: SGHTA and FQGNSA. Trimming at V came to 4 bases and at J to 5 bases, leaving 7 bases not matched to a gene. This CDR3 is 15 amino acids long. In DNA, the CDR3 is TGTGCCAGCAGCTATCAGGACAGGGACCGAAACACCATATATTTT. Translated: CASSYQDRDRNTIYF.

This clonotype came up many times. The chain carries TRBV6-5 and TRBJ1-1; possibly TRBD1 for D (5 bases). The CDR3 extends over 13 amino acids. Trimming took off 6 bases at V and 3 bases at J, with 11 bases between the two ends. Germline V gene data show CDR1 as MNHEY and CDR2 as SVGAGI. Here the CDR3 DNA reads TGTGCCAGCAGACCGTGGGGGGACACTGAAGCTTTCTTT. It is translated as CASRPWGDTEAFF.

The CDR3 DNA reads as TGTGCCAGCAGCCAAGGACTAGCGAACGCTTACGAGCAGTACTTC. It specifies CASSQGLANAYEQYF. This chain connects TRBV12-3 or TRBV12-4 to TRBJ2-7; 9 nucleotides align to TRBD2. The CDR3 spans 15 residues. The V and J ends lost 6 bases and 4 bases, in that order; junction bases with no gene match: 10.

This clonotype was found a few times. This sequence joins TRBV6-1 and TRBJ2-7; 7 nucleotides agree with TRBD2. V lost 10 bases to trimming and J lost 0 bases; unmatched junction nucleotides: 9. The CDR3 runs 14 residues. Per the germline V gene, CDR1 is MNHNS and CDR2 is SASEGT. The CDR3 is CATRAGTLSYEQYF. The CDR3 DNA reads TGTGCCACAAGAGCGGGAACGCTCTCCTACGAGCAGTACTTC.

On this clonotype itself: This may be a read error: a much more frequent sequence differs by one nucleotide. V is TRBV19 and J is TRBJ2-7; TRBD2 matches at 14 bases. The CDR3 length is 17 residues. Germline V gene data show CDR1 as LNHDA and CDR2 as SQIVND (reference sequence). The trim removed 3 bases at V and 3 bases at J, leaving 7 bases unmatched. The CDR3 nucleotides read TGTGCCAGTAGTATTGGACTAGCGGGGGGCCACTTCTACGAGCAGTACTTC. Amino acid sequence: CASSIGLAGGHFYEQYF. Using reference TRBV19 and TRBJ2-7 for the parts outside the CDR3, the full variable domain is DGGITQSPKYLFRKEGQNVTLSCEQNLNHDAMYWYRQDPGQGLRLIYYSQIVNDFQKGDIAEGYSVSREKKESFPLTVTSAQKNPTAFYLCASSIGLAGGHFYEQYFGPGTRLTVT.

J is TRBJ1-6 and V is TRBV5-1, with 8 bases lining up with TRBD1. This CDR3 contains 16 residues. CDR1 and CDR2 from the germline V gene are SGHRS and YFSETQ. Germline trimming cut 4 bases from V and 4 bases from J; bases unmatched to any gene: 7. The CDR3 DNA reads TGCGCCAGCAGCCCCAGGACAGGGACGTATAATTCACCCCTCCACTTT. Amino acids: CASSPRTGTYNSPLHF.

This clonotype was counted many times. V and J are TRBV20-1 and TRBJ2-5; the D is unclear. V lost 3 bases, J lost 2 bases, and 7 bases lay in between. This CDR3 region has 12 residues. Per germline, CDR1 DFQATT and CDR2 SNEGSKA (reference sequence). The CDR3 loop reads CSASPQQETQYF. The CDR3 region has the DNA TGCAGTGCTAGTCCGCAACAAGAGACCCAGTACTTC.

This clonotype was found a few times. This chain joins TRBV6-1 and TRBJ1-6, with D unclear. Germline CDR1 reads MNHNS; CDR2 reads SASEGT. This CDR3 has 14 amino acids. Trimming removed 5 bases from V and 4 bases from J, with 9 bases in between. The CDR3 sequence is CASSLDGYNSPLHF. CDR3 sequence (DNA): TGTGCCAGCAGTCTAGACGGGTATAATTCACCCCTCCACTTT.

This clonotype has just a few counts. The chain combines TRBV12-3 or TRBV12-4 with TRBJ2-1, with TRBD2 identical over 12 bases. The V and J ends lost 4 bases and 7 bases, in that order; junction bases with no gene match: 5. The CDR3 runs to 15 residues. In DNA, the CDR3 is TGTGCCAGCAGTTCTACTAGCGGGAGGCAGAATGAGCAGTTCTTC. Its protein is CASSSTSGRQNEQFF.

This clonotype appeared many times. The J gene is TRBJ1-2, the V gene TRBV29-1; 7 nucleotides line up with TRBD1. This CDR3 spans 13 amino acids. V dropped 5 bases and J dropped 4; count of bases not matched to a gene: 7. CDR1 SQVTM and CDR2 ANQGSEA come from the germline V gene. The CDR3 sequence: CSVRQGGSYGYTF. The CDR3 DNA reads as TGCAGCGTTCGACAGGGTGGGAGCTATGGCTACACCTTC.

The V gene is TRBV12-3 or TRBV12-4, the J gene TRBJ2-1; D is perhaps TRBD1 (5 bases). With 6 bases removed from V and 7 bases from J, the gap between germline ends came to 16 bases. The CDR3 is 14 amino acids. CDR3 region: CASSPRTGANEQFF. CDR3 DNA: TGTGCCAGCAGCCCCCGCACTGGGGCAAATGAGCAGTTCTTC.

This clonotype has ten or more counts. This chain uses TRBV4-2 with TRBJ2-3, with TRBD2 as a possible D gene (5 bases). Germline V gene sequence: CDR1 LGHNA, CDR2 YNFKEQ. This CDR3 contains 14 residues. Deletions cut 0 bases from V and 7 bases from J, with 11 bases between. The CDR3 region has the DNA TGTGCCAGCAGCCAAGAAGCTAGCCGCTATACGCAGTATTTT. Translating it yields CASSQEASRYTQYF.